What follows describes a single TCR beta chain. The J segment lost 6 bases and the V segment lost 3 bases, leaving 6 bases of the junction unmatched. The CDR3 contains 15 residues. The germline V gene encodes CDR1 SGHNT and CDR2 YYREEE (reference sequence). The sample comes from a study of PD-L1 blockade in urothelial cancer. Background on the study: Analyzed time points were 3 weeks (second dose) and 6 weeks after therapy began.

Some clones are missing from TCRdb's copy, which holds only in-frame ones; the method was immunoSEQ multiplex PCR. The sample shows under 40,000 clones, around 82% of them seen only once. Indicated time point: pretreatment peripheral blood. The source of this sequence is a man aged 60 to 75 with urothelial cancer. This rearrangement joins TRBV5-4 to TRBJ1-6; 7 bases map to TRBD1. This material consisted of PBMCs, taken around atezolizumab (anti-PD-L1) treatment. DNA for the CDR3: TGTGCCAGCAGCTCCTCCCAGGGGGTTAATTCACCCCTCCACTTT. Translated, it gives CASSSSQGVNSPLHF. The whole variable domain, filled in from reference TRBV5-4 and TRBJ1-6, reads ETGVTQSPTHLIKTRGQQVTLRCSSQSGHNTVSWYQQALGQGPQFIFQYYREEENGRGNFPPRFSGLQFPNYSSELNVNALELDDSALYLCASSSSQGVNSPLHFGNGTRLTVT.